This T cell receptor (beta chain) was observed in a study of cytomegalovirus exposure and HLA in healthy donors. CDR3 length equals 11 residues. From germline, CDR1 is MDHEN and CDR2 SYDVKM. 60 Vbeta and 13 Jbeta primers were used in PCR. The protocol was immunoSEQ multiplex PCR, while the TCRdb copy is restricted to in-frame clones and leaves out a portion. The sample lists about 88,000 clones, about 76% seen once, with about 5% in the top ten. The chain has TRBV28 and TRBJ2-7, with D possibly being TRBD1 (7 bases). The TCR sequence derives from a woman aged 40 to 50 in good health and CMV-seronegative. Sequenced sample: PBMCs. CDR3 region: CVAGQPYEQYF. The CDR3 DNA reads TGTGTCGCGGGACAGCCCTACGAGCAGTACTTC.